The rows below give T cell receptor beta chains drawn from one sample of a study of T cell responses to AZD1222 COVID-19 vaccine. Profiling relied on immunoSEQ multiplex PCR, and the TCRdb table lists in-frame clones only, not all of them. The table has about 53,000 clones, approximately 84% seen once. This material consisted of peripheral blood, taken on day 0 of AZD1222 vaccination. Every receptor here comes from an adult in good health. CDR3s include the opening cysteine and the closing phenylalanine or tryptophan. Each record gives: clone size, D gene, J gene, V gene, CDR3 DNA, CDR3 protein. The D gene is left open where the match is weak. Clone sizes are given selectively: once, few, many, or a class where the clone is expanded.

abundance: NA; d_gene: TRBD2; j_gene: TRBJ2-3; v_gene: TRBV19; CDR3nt: TGTGCCAGTAGTAGAGATACCGGACTAGCGGTTAGCACAGATACGCAGTATTTT; CDR3aa: CASSRDTGLAVSTDTQYF
abundance: NA; d_gene: NA; j_gene: TRBJ1-1; v_gene: TRBV12-5; CDR3nt: TGTGCTAGTGGTTTGGCACAGGACACTGAAGCTTTCTTT; CDR3aa: CASGLAQDTEAFF
abundance: NA; d_gene: TRBD2; j_gene: TRBJ2-7; v_gene: TRBV30; CDR3nt: TGTGCCTGGGGGGGGAGGAGCGGGAGAAGGCACGAGCAGTACTTC; CDR3aa: CAWGGRSGRRHEQYF
abundance: NA; d_gene: TRBD1; j_gene: TRBJ1-1; v_gene: TRBV28; CDR3nt: TGTGCCAGCAGTCCCGGGACAGGGGGCTCTGAAGCTTTCTTT; CDR3aa: CASSPGTGGSEAFF
abundance: NA; d_gene: NA; j_gene: TRBJ1-1; v_gene: TRBV29-1; CDR3nt: TGCAGCGTTGAGAGGGGCGCCAGTTCCCTTGAAGCTTTCTTT; CDR3aa: CSVERGASSLEAFF
abundance: NA; d_gene: TRBD1; j_gene: TRBJ1-6; v_gene: TRBV19; CDR3nt: TGTGCCAGTAGTGAACCGGGACAGGATAATTCACCCCTCCACTTT; CDR3aa: CASSEPGQDNSPLHF
abundance: NA; d_gene: NA; j_gene: TRBJ1-2; v_gene: TRBV11-2; CDR3nt: TGTGCCAGCAGCTTAGGCCCAACAGGGTCAATGGACTATGGCTACACCTTC; CDR3aa: CASSLGPTGSMDYGYTF
abundance: NA; d_gene: NA; j_gene: TRBJ1-5; v_gene: TRBV6-5; CDR3nt: TGTGCCAGCAGTTATTCGGGCCGCGACAATCAGCCCCAGCATTTT; CDR3aa: CASSYSGRDNQPQHF
abundance: NA; d_gene: NA; j_gene: TRBJ2-5; v_gene: TRBV6-4; CDR3nt: TGTGCGGTGAGGCCCCTCCAAGAGACCCAGTACTTC; CDR3aa: CAVRPLQETQYF
abundance: NA; d_gene: NA; j_gene: TRBJ1-1; v_gene: TRBV19; CDR3nt: TGTGCCAGTAGTCCTCCAGGAGGAACTGAAGCTTTCTTT; CDR3aa: CASSPPGGTEAFF
abundance: NA; d_gene: TRBD2; j_gene: TRBJ2-7; v_gene: TRBV7-9; CDR3nt: TGTGCCAGCACCCCGGCCCTAGCGGGAGGTTCCGGCGAGCAGTACTTC; CDR3aa: CASTPALAGGSGEQYF
abundance: NA; d_gene: NA; j_gene: TRBJ1-6; v_gene: TRBV9; CDR3nt: TGTGCCAGCAGCGTAGGGATAGGAGATAATTCACCCCTCCACTTT; CDR3aa: CASSVGIGDNSPLHF
abundance: NA; d_gene: TRBD1; j_gene: TRBJ2-6; v_gene: TRBV19; CDR3nt: TGTGCCAGTAGGGCACAGGGGACAGGCTCTGGGGCCAACGTCCTGACTTTC; CDR3aa: CASRAQGTGSGANVLTF
abundance: NA; d_gene: NA; j_gene: TRBJ1-6; v_gene: TRBV30; CDR3nt: TGTGCCTGGAGTTCTTTGACCCTCCACTTT; CDR3aa: CAWSSLTLHF
abundance: NA; d_gene: NA; j_gene: TRBJ1-2; v_gene: TRBV19; CDR3nt: TGTGCCAGTAGTATGTCTCTTCTGAGCGGCTACACCTTC; CDR3aa: CASSMSLLSGYTF
abundance: NA; d_gene: NA; j_gene: TRBJ2-1; v_gene: TRBV19; CDR3nt: TGTGCCAGTAGTATAGAGAACAGGGTCTACAATGAGCAGTTCTTC; CDR3aa: CASSIENRVYNEQFF
abundance: NA; d_gene: TRBD1; j_gene: TRBJ2-7; v_gene: TRBV28; CDR3nt: TGTGCCAGCAGGGGGGACAGGGCCGCCTACGAGCAGTACTTC; CDR3aa: CASRGDRAAYEQYF
abundance: few; d_gene: NA; j_gene: TRBJ1-3; v_gene: TRBV18; CDR3nt: TGTGCCAGCTCGCCTAGGGGAAACACCATATATTTT; CDR3aa: CASSPRGNTIYF